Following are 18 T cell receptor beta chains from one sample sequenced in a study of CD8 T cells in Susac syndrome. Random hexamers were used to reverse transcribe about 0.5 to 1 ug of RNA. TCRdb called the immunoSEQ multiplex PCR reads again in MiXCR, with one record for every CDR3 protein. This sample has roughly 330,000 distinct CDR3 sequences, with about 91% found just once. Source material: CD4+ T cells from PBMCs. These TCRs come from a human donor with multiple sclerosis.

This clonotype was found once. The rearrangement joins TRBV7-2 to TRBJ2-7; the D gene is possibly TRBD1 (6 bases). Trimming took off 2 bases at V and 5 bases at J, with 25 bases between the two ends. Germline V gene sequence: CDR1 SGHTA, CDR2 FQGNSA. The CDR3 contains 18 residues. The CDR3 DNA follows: TGTGCCAGCAGCTTAAACCCATGGGGGCCCCAAGATTCAAACGAGCAGTACTTC. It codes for CASSLNPWGPQDSNEQYF.

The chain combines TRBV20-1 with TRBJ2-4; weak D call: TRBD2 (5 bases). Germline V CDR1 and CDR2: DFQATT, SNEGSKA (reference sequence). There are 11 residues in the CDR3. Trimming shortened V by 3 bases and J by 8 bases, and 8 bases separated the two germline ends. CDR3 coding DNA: TGCAGTGCTAGGGCGGGCGACATTCAGTACTTC. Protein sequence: CSARAGDIQYF.

CDR3 nucleotides: TGCACCAGCAGCCAAAAACAGAAGAACACTGAAGCTTTCTTT. Amino acid sequence: CTSSQKQKNTEAFF. The V gene is TRBV1, the J gene TRBJ1-1. TRBV1 is designated a pseudogene. The CDR3 length is 14 residues.

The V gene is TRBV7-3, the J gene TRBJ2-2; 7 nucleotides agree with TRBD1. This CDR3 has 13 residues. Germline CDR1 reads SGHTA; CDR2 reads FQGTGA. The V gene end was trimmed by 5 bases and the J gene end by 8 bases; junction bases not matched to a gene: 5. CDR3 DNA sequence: TGTGCCAGCAGCCGGGACAGAGGAGGGGAGCTGTTTTTT. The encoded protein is CASSRDRGGELFF.

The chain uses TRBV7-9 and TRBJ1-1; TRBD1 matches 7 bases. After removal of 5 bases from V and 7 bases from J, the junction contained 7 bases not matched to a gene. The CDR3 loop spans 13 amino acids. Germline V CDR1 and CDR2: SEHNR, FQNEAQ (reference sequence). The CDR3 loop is CASSPTGPVEAFF. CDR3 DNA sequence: TGTGCCAGCAGCCCGACAGGGCCAGTTGAAGCTTTCTTT.

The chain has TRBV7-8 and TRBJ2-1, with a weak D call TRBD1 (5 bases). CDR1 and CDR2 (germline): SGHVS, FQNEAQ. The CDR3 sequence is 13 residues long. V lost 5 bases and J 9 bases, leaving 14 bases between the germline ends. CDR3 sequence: CASSPGRAAEQFF. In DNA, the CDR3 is TGTGCCAGCAGCCCCGGCAGGGCGGCTGAGCAGTTCTTC.

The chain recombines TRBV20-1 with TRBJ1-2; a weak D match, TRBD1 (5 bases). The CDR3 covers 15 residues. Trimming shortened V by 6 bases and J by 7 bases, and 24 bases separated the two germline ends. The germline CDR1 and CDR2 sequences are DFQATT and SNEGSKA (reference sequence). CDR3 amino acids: CSAPGTPDQYGGYTF. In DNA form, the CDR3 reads TGCAGTGCACCCGGGACTCCTGACCAATACGGTGGCTACACCTTC.

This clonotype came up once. The CDR3 coding sequence is TGTGCCAGCTCTGAAAAACCTTGGGACAGGAGCTCCTACGAGCAGTACTTC. Translated: CASSEKPWDRSSYEQYF. The chain has TRBV7-2 and TRBJ2-7; 8 bases fit TRBD1. Germline-derived CDR1 and CDR2 are SGHTA and FQGNSA. V lost 8 bases to trimming and J lost 0 bases; unmatched junction nucleotides: 15. The CDR3 length is 17 residues.

The CDR3 DNA sequence: TGCGCCAGCAGCTGGATACGACTAGCTATTCCCACAGATACGCAGTATTTT. Protein product: CASSWIRLAIPTDTQYF. The V call is TRBV5-1, the J call TRBJ2-3; 7 bases map to TRBD2. J was trimmed by 2 bases and V by 3 bases; bases with no gene match: 12. CDR1 and CDR2 from the germline V gene are SGHRS and YFSETQ. The CDR3 is made up of 17 amino acids.

The chain's CDR3 is CASSLGDYPGELFF. The CDR3 coding sequence is TGTGCCAGCAGCCTCGGAGACTATCCCGGGGAGCTGTTTTTT. The chain is built from TRBV7-9 and TRBJ2-2; a weak D match, TRBD2 (5 bases). Germline-derived CDR1 and CDR2 are SEHNR and FQNEAQ (reference sequence). Trimming pared 5 bases from V and 6 bases from J, leaving 13 bases between. This CDR3 has 14 amino acids.

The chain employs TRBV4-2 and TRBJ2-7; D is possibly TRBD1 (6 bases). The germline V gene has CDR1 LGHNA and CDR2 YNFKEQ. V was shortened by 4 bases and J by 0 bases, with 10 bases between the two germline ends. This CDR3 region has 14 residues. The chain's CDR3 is CASSPGQHSYEQYF. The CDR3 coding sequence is TGTGCCAGCAGCCCGGGACAACACTCCTACGAGCAGTACTTC.

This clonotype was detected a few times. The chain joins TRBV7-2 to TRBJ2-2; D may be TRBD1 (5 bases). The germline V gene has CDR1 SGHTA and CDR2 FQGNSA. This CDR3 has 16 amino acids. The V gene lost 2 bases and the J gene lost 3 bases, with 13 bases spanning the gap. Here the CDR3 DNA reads TGTGCCAGCAGCTTACGGTCAGGGTTGTACACCGGGGAGCTGTTTTTT. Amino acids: CASSLRSGLYTGELFF. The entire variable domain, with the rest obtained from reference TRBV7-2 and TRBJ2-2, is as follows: GAGVSQSPSNKVTEKGKDVELRCDPISGHTALYWYRQSLGQGLEFLIYFQGNSAPDKSGLPSDRFSAERTGGSVSTLTIQRTQQEDSAVYLCASSLRSGLYTGELFFGEGSRLTVL.

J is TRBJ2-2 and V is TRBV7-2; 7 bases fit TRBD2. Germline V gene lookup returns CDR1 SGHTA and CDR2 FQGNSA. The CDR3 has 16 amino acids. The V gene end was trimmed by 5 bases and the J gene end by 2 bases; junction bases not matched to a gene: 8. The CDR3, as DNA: TGTGCCAGCAGCCCCTCCGGGACTACAAACACCGGGGAGCTGTTTTTT. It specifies CASSPSGTTNTGELFF.

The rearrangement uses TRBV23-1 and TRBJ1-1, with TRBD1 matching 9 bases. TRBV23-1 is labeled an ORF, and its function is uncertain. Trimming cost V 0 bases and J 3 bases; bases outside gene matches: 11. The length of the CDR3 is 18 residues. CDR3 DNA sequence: TGCGCCAGCAGTCAATCGTCTTACAGGGGGCCGGAGGACACTGAAGCTTTCTTT. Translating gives CASSQSSYRGPEDTEAFF.

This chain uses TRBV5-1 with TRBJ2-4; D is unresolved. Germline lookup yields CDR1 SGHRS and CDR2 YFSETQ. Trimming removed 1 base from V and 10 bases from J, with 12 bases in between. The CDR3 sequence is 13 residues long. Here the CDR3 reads CASSLRMRSIQYF. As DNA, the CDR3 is TGCGCCAGCAGCTTGCGAATGAGAAGTATTCAGTACTTC.

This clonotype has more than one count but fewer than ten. The CDR3 spells CAWSVWGSYNSPLHF. CDR3 coding DNA: TGTGCCTGGAGTGTATGGGGGTCCTATAATTCACCCCTCCACTTT. The chain uses TRBV30 and TRBJ1-6; perhaps TRBD1 as D (5 bases). CDR1 GTSNPN and CDR2 SVGIG come from the germline V gene (reference sequence). Trimming left V 0 bases short and J 1 base short, with 7 bases between. This CDR3 comprises 15 residues. Supplemented by reference TRBV30 and TRBJ1-6, the full variable domain reads SQTIHQWPATLVQPVGSPLSLECTVEGTSNPNLYWYRQAAGRGLQLLFYSVGIGQISSEVPQNLSASRPQDRQFILSSKKLLLSDSGFYLCAWSVWGSYNSPLHFGNGTRLTVT.

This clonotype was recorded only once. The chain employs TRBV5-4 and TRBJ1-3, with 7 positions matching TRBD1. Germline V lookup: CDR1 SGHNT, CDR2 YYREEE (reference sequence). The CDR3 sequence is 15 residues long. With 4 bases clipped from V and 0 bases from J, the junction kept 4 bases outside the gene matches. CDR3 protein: CASSRGPSSGNTIYF. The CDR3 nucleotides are TGTGCCAGCAGCAGGGGGCCCAGCTCTGGAAACACCATATATTTT.

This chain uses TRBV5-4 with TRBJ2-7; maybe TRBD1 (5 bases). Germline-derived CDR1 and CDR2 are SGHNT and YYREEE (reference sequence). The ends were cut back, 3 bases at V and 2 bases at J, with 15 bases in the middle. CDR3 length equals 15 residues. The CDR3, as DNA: TGTGCCAGCAGCTATGACAGCCCCACCGCCTACGAGCAGTACTTC. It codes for CASSYDSPTAYEQYF.